Each of the 7 T cell receptor beta chains below was sequenced from the same sample in a study of beta chain features in type 1 diabetes. Every bit of the isolated RNA underwent reverse transcription, so sequencing read expressed TCRB transcripts. The table came from immunoSEQ multiplex PCR; TCRdb's copy has only in-frame clones and leaves some out. The sample holds under 200,000 clones, about 7.3% seen once. Input material: central memory CD4+ T cells from blood. The receptors here all came from a man aged 18 to 30 in good health.

This clone has only a few counts. The chain is built from TRBV11-1 and TRBJ2-7; a possible D gene is TRBD2 (6 bases). This CDR3 has 13 amino acids. Germline CDR1 SGHAT, CDR2 FQDESV (reference sequence). The germline V and J ends were trimmed by 3 bases and 6 bases, with 12 bases remaining between them. The CDR3 nucleotides are TGTGCCAGCAGCTTCGGGAGACAAGCCGAGCAGTACTTC. Protein product: CASSFGRQAEQYF.

This clone was observed a handful of times. This same CDR3 is encoded by further DNA sequences in the sample. The genes are TRBV18 and TRBJ1-5; possible D gene TRBD1, 5 bases. The V gene lost 6 bases and the J gene lost 5 bases, with 11 bases spanning the gap. This CDR3 is 13 amino acids long. From germline, CDR1 is KGHSH and CDR2 LQKENI. The chain's CDR3 is CASSRGGDQPQHF. The CDR3 DNA is TGTGCCAGCTCCCGCGGGGGGGATCAGCCCCAGCATTTT.

This clone was counted a few times. The CDR3 region is CSVGGTSVSTRRETQYF. As DNA, the CDR3 is TGCAGCGTTGGGGGGACTAGCGTTAGCACTCGTCGAGAGACCCAGTACTTC. The chain combines TRBV29-1 with TRBJ2-5; TRBD2 matches at 10 bases. Germline-derived CDR1 and CDR2 are SQVTM and ANQGSEA. The V gene end was trimmed by 4 bases and the J gene end by 4 bases; junction bases not matched to a gene: 15. The CDR3 covers 17 residues.

This clone turned up a few times. The gene calls are TRBV15 and TRBJ1-1; TRBD1 might be the D (6 bases). This CDR3 comprises 13 residues. Germline CDR1 is LNHNV and CDR2 is YYDKDF (reference sequence). V shed 5 bases and J shed 1 base, with 8 bases lying between them. CDR3 loop: CATSQGRNTEAFF. The CDR3 nucleotides read TGTGCCACCAGCCAGGGGAGGAACACTGAAGCTTTCTTT. Complete variable domain (other parts from reference TRBV15 and TRBJ1-1): DAMVIQNPRYQVTQFGKPVTLSCSQTLNHNVMYWYQQKSSQAPKLLFHYYDKDFNNEADTPDNFQSRRPNTSFCFLDIRSPGLGDTAMYLCATSQGRNTEAFFGQGTRLTVV.

This clone was recorded a few times. The CDR3 coding sequence is TGTGCCAGCAGCTTCCGACTAGCGGGGGGTCTCCAAGAGACCCAGTACTTC. This translates into CASSFRLAGGLQETQYF. The rearrangement uses TRBV5-4 and TRBJ2-5, with TRBD2 matching 13 bases. CDR1 SGHNT and CDR2 YYREEE come from the germline V gene (reference sequence). The CDR3 covers 17 residues. Trimming took 2 bases from V and 1 from J; bases not matched to a gene: 5.

This clone was recorded many times. This rearrangement joins TRBV28 to TRBJ2-1; D is unresolved. This CDR3 is built from 14 residues. Trimming took off 7 bases at V and 4 bases at J, with 14 bases between the two ends. From germline, CDR1 is MDHEN and CDR2 SYDVKM. DNA for the CDR3: TGTGCCAGCAATCGTCCCGCCCTATACAATGAGCAGTTCTTC. Its protein product is CASNRPALYNEQFF.

This clone was counted only a few times. CDR3 in amino acids: CASSAMTSSYEQYF. The CDR3 DNA reads TGTGCCAGCTCAGCGATGACTAGCTCCTACGAGCAGTACTTC. The chain employs TRBV18 and TRBJ2-7; tentatively, D is TRBD2 (6 bases). The CDR3 contains 14 residues. V was trimmed by 5 bases and J by 0 bases, leaving 11 bases between them. Germline V gene sequence: CDR1 KGHSH, CDR2 LQKENI.